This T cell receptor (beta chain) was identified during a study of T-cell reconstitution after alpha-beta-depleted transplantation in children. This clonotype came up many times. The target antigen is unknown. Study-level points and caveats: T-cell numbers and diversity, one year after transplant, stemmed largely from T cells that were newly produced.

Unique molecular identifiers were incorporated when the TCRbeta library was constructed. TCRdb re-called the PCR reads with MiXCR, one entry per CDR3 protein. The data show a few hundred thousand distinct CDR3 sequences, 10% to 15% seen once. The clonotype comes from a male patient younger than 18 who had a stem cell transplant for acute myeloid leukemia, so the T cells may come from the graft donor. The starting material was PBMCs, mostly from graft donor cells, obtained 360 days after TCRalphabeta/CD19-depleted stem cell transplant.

Here the CDR3 reads CASSLALAGTTGELFF. The CDR3 region has the DNA TGTGCCAGCAGCTTAGCTCTAGCGGGGACCACCGGGGAGCTGTTTTTT. V and J are TRBV11-1 and TRBJ2-2; 9 bases are a match to TRBD2. Trimming cost V 0 bases and J 4 bases; bases outside gene matches: 3. CDR1 is SGHAT, CDR2 FQDESV, per germline (reference sequence). This CDR3 has 16 amino acids.